Shown below are 7 T cell receptor beta chains from a single sample sequenced in a study of blood T cell repertoires in COVID-19. TCRdb's copy holds only in-frame clones and misses some; the assay was immunoSEQ multiplex PCR. Of around 47,000 clones listed, around 81% are singletons. The sequencing sample was made of peripheral blood. All receptors derive from a man between 70 and 80 years old with active COVID-19.

The chain recombines TRBV5-1 with TRBJ1-1; D remains unclear. Germline V gene data show CDR1 as SGHRS and CDR2 as YFSETQ. CDR3 length equals 15 residues. Trimming stripped 5 bases from V and 1 base from J, with 15 bases between. The CDR3 sequence: CASSSHTQSNTEAFF. The CDR3 DNA sequence: TGCGCCAGCAGTTCGCATACGCAGTCGAACACTGAAGCTTTCTTT. Together with reference TRBV5-1 and TRBJ1-1, the CDR3 gives the full variable domain: KAGVTQTPRYLIKTRGQQVTLSCSPISGHRSVSWYQQTPGQGLQFLFEYFSETQRNKGNFPGRFSGRQFSNSRSEMNVSTLELGDSALYLCASSSHTQSNTEAFFGQGTRLTVV.

The chain couples TRBV30 to TRBJ2-4, with D perhaps TRBD2 (7 bases). Germline V gene data show CDR1 as GTSNPN and CDR2 as SVGIG (reference sequence). V lost 3 bases, J lost 0 bases, and 15 bases lay in between. This CDR3 has 16 residues. The CDR3 sequence is CAWRPRGGGAKNIQYF. DNA of the CDR3: TGTGCCTGGAGGCCTAGGGGGGGTGGAGCCAAAAACATTCAGTACTTC.

The J gene is TRBJ1-2, the V gene TRBV19; D perhaps matches TRBD1 (5 bases). The CDR3 extends over 16 amino acids. CDR1 and CDR2 from the germline V gene are LNHDA and SQIVND (reference sequence). V was trimmed by 4 bases and J by 0 bases, leaving 15 bases between them. The CDR3 DNA sequence: TGTGCCAGTAGTACGAGGAGACAGCTGACTAACTATGGCTACACCTTC. Translating gives CASSTRRQLTNYGYTF.

This clone was counted between two and nine times. The rearrangement joins TRBV7-2 to TRBJ1-2; no definite D call. This CDR3 comprises 14 residues. The germline V gene has CDR1 SGHTA and CDR2 FQGNSA. Trimming left V 1 base short and J 1 base short, with 7 bases between. Here the CDR3 DNA reads TGTGCCAGCAGCTTAGGCGGGTTTAACTATGGCTACACCTTC. It is translated as CASSLGGFNYGYTF.

The chain recombines TRBV7-8 with TRBJ1-1; TRBD1 matches 8 bases. The V segment lost 7 bases and the J segment 1 base; nucleotides outside the gene matches: 5. The CDR3 is made up of 14 amino acids. CDR1 SGHVS and CDR2 FQNEAQ come from the germline V gene. For the CDR3, the DNA is TGTGCCAGCAAGAGACAGGGGACGAACACTGAAGCTTTCTTT. Translating it yields CASKRQGTNTEAFF.

J is TRBJ2-1 and V is TRBV7-3; possibly TRBD2 for D (5 bases). Deletions cut 5 bases from V and 3 bases from J, with 11 bases between. CDR1 and CDR2 from the germline V gene are SGHTA and FQGTGA. CDR3 length equals 14 residues. CDR3 DNA: TGTGCCAGCAGCGCCACTAGTTACTACAATGAGCAGTTCTTC. It specifies CASSATSYYNEQFF.

V and J are TRBV5-1 and TRBJ1-6, with 7 nucleotides matching TRBD1. V shed 6 bases, J shed 7 bases, and the junction held 10 bases outside the gene matches. Germline V gene sequence: CDR1 SGHRS, CDR2 YFSETQ. CDR3 length equals 15 residues. CDR3: CASKENRGRNSPLHF. The CDR3 region has the DNA TGCGCCAGCAAGGAGAACAGGGGTCGGAATTCACCCCTCCACTTT.